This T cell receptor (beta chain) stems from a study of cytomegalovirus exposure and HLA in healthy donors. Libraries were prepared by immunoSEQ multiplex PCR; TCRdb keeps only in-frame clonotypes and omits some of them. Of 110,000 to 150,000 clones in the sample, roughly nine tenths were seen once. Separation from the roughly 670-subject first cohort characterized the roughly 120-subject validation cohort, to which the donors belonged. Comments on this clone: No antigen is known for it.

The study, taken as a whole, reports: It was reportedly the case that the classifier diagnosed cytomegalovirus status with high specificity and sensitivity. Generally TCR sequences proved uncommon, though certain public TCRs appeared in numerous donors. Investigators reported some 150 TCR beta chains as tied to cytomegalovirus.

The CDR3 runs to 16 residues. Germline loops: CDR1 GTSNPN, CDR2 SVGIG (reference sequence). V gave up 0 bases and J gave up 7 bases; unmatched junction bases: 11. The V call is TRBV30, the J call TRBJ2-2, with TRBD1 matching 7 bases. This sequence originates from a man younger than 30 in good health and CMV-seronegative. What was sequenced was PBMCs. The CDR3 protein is CAWSVLGGDIVGELFF. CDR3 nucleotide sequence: TGTGCCTGGAGTGTCTTAGGGGGCGATATAGTCGGGGAGCTGTTTTTT.